The 18 T cell receptor beta chains in this list originate from one sample, sequenced in a study of human T cells and chemical hapten exposure. The time point is: healthy volunteer bleed at 2 weeks. The authors' total RNA extraction used unfractionated whole blood. TCRdb fed the RACE reads into MiXCR, producing one record per CDR3 protein. The repertoire holds 28,000 or so distinct CDR3 sequences, with 6.5% to 8.5% as singletons. The sequencing sample was made of whole blood. The receptor source for this set is a human donor in good health. Some clones in this sample may be carry-over from other donors' samples.

There are a few counts of this clonotype. J is TRBJ2-7 and V is TRBV14, with 8 bases identical to TRBD1. This CDR3 is built from 14 residues. Germline loops: CDR1 SGHDN, CDR2 FVKESK. V trimming: 3 bases; J trimming: 1 base; junction bases outside the gene matches: 2. Here the CDR3 DNA reads TGTGCCAGCAGCCAGGACAGGGTTTCCTACGAGCAGTACTTC. Its translation is CASSQDRVSYEQYF.

The sample holds many counts of this clonotype. The J gene is TRBJ1-4, the V gene TRBV7-2; possibly TRBD1 for D (5 bases). CDR3 size: 17 residues. Germline loops: CDR1 SGHTA, CDR2 FQGNSA. V lost 3 bases and J lost 7, with 21 bases in between. CDR3 sequence reads: CASSLARDLLLGEKLFF. CDR3 DNA sequence: TGTGCCAGCAGCTTGGCCCGGGACCTATTGCTGGGTGAAAAACTGTTTTTT. Based on the CDR3 plus reference TRBV7-2 and TRBJ1-4, the full variable domain is GAGVSQSPSNKVTEKGKDVELRCDPISGHTALYWYRQSLGQGLEFLIYFQGNSAPDKSGLPSDRFSAERTGGSVSTLTIQRTQQEDSAVYLCASSLARDLLLGEKLFFGSGTQLSVL.

In its sample, this clonotype was seen many times. This chain connects TRBV12-3 or TRBV12-4 to TRBJ1-5; no clear D gene. The CDR3 length is 16 residues. The V end lost 3 bases, the J end lost 2 bases, and 14 bases lay between the germline ends. CDR3 sequence: CASSLDGRRGNQPQHF. CDR3 DNA sequence: TGTGCCAGCAGTTTGGACGGGCGGAGGGGCAATCAGCCCCAGCATTTT.

This clonotype was seen more than once but under ten times. J is TRBJ1-1 and V is TRBV7-8; D gene unclear. The germline gives CDR1 SGHVS, CDR2 FQNEAQ. V was pared by 5 bases and J by 7 bases, with 8 bases between. This CDR3 is built from 11 residues. The CDR3 is CASSRGLEAFF. The CDR3 nucleotides are TGTGCCAGCAGCCGTGGCCTTGAAGCTTTCTTT.

In its sample, this clonotype was seen a few times. This chain uses TRBV27 with TRBJ2-3; D perhaps matches TRBD1 (5 bases). Germline CDR1 reads MNHEY; CDR2 reads SMNVEV (reference sequence). V lost 5 bases, J lost 3 bases, and 24 bases lay in between. This CDR3 comprises 18 residues. CDR3 sequence (DNA): TGTGCCAGCAGTCCTTTACGTTTCACACAGGCTGGTACAGATACGCAGTATTTT. As protein: CASSPLRFTQAGTDTQYF.

This clonotype occurred many times. This sequence joins TRBV27 and TRBJ1-1, with no clear D. The CDR3 is made up of 16 amino acids. Germline CDR1 and CDR2: MNHEY and SMNVEV (reference sequence). V dropped 5 bases and J dropped 1 base, with 17 bases sitting between them. The CDR3 reads CASSPRRGLQNTEAFF. For the CDR3, the DNA is TGTGCCAGCAGTCCCCGGCGTGGACTGCAGAACACTGAAGCTTTCTTT.

The chain couples TRBV7-2 to TRBJ1-1; 7 nucleotides line up with TRBD1. This CDR3 has 14 residues. Germline CDR1 and CDR2: SGHTA and FQGNSA. The V gene end was trimmed by 6 bases and the J gene end by 7 bases; junction bases not matched to a gene: 11. The CDR3, as DNA: TGTGCCAGCAGGTTAATCGGGACAGTTGATGAAGCTTTCTTT. Translation gives CASRLIGTVDEAFF.

This clonotype has a single count. The V gene is TRBV18, the J gene TRBJ1-5; 8 bases are a match to TRBD1. The ends lost 3 bases at V and 6 bases at J; junction bases unmatched: 10. CDR3 length: 16 amino acids. From germline, CDR1 is KGHSH and CDR2 LQKENI. CDR3 sequence (DNA): TGTGCCAGCTCACCCCGGGGGGACAGGAGCGGTCAGCCCCAGCATTTT. The encoded protein is CASSPRGDRSGQPQHF.

This clonotype came up many times. The rearrangement links TRBV29-1 to TRBJ2-3, with D perhaps being TRBD1 or TRBD2 (6 bases each). With 4 bases removed from V and 6 bases from J, the gap between germline ends came to 11 bases. Germline CDR1 is SQVTM and CDR2 is ANQGSEA. This CDR3 contains 12 residues. CDR3 in amino acids: CSVVSGADTQYF. CDR3 nucleotides: TGCAGCGTTGTCTCGGGGGCCGATACGCAGTATTTT.

The table lists this clonotype with a few counts. The V call is TRBV29-1, the J call TRBJ2-1, with 8 bases fitting TRBD1. Germline CDR1 is SQVTM and CDR2 is ANQGSEA. CDR3 length: 13 residues. V gave up 7 bases and J gave up 2 bases; unmatched junction bases: 4. The CDR3: CSGQGTAYNEQFF. CDR3 sequence (DNA): TGCAGCGGACAGGGGACCGCCTACAATGAGCAGTTCTTC.

The chain links TRBV30 to TRBJ1-2; tentatively, D is TRBD1 (6 bases). The CDR3 is 15 amino acids. The germline gives CDR1 GTSNPN, CDR2 SVGIG (reference sequence). V lost 3 bases and J 0 bases, leaving 14 bases between the germline ends. CDR3 loop: CAWRKTGDSNYGYTF. In DNA, the CDR3 is TGTGCCTGGAGGAAGACAGGAGATTCTAACTATGGCTACACCTTC.

This clonotype has a count of ten or more. The chain has TRBV18 and TRBJ2-1, with D perhaps matching TRBD1 or TRBD2 (5 bases each). The CDR3 covers 14 residues. Trimming shortened V by 3 bases and J by 10 bases, and 16 bases separated the two germline ends. Germline V gene data show CDR1 as KGHSH and CDR2 as LQKENI. The chain's CDR3 is CASSPKGTVGEQFF. The CDR3 DNA reads TGTGCCAGCTCACCCAAGGGGACGGTTGGGGAGCAGTTCTTC.

This clonotype was counted a few times. The gene calls are TRBV9 and TRBJ1-6, with TRBD1 identical over 11 bases. The CDR3 runs to 15 residues. Germline CDR1 is SGDLS and CDR2 is YYNGEE. Trimming took 4 bases from V and 14 from J; bases not matched to a gene: 11. CDR3 protein: CASSPSGTGGEALHF. The CDR3 nucleotides read TGTGCCAGCAGCCCCTCGGGGACAGGGGGTGAAGCCCTCCACTTT.

Only a few counts were recorded for this clonotype. The chain recombines TRBV28 with TRBJ2-7, with D tentatively TRBD2 (5 bases). Trimming removed 8 bases from V and 2 bases from J, with 16 bases in between. CDR1 and CDR2 from the germline V gene are MDHEN and SYDVKM. The CDR3 runs 14 residues. CDR3 in amino acids: CASALSGCAYEQYF. The CDR3 coding sequence is TGTGCCAGCGCCTTATCGGGGTGCGCCTACGAGCAGTACTTC.

The chain is built from TRBV4-3 and TRBJ1-4, with D possibly matching TRBD1 (6 bases). Trimming cost V 1 base and J 5 bases, with 14 bases left between them. The CDR3 totals 16 residues. Per the germline V gene, CDR1 is LGHNA and CDR2 is YSLEER. This CDR3 is CASSQVYKGVNEKLFF. Here the CDR3 DNA reads TGCGCCAGCAGCCAAGTGTATAAGGGGGTCAATGAAAAACTGTTTTTT.

The rearrangement joins TRBV20-1 to TRBJ2-1, with 14 bases identical to TRBD2. There are 19 residues in the CDR3. The germline CDR1 and CDR2 sequences are DFQATT and SNEGSKA (reference sequence). V was pared by 4 bases and J by 0 bases, with 11 bases of the junction left unmatched. The CDR3 region is CSATRGLAGVPSSYNEQFF. The DNA for the CDR3 is TGCAGTGCTACGAGGGGACTAGCGGGAGTCCCCAGCTCCTACAATGAGCAGTTCTTC.

The rearrangement links TRBV28 to TRBJ2-1; TRBD2 agrees at 8 bases. The CDR3 runs 18 residues. The trim removed 1 base at V and 7 bases at J, leaving 15 bases unmatched. Germline V gives CDR1 MDHEN, CDR2 SYDVKM. The CDR3, as DNA: TGTGCCAGCAGTTTATCTTATCATAGGGCTAGCGGGCCTAATGAGCAGTTCTTC. Protein: CASSLSYHRASGPNEQFF.

As for this clonotype: The germline gene is not matched at one end of the junction; a read error may be the cause. The chain couples TRBV7-8 to TRBJ1-2, with TRBD1 identical over 11 bases. Germline loops: CDR1 SGHVS, CDR2 FQNEAQ. CDR3 length: 16 residues. The chain's CDR3 is CASSLEGTGGIYGDTF. As DNA, the CDR3 is TGTGCCAGCAGCTTAGAGGGGACAGGGGGGATCTATGGCGACACCTTC.